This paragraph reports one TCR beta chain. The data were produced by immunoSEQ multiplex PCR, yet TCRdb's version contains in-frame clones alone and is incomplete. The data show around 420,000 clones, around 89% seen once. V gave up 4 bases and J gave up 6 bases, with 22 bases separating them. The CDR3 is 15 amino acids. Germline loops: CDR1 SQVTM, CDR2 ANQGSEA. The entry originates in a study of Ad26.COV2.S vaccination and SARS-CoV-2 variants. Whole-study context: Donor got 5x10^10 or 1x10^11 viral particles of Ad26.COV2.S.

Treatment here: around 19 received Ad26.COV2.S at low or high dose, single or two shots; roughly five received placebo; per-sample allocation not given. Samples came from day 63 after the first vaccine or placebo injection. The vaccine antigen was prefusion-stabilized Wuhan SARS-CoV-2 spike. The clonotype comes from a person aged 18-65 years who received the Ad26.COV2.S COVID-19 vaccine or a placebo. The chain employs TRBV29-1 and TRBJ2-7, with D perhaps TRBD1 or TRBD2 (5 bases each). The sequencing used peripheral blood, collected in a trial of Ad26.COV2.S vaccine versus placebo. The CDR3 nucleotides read TGCAGCGTTGGAGGCTCGGGTTCAGGGAGAGGCGAGCAGTACTTC. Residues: CSVGGSGSGRGEQYF.